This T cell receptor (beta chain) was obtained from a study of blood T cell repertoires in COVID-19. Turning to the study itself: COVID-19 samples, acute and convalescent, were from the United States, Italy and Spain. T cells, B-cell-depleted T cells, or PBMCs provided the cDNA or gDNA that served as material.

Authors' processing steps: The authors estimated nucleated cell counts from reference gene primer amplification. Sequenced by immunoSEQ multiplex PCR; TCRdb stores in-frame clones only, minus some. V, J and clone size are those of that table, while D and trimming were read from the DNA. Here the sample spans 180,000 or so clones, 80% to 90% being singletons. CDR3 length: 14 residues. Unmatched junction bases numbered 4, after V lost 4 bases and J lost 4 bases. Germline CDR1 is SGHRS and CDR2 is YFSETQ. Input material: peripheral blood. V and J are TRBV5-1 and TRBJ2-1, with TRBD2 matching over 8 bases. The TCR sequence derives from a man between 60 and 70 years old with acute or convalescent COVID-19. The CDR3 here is CASSISGSYNEQFF. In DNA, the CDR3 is TGCGCCAGCAGCATAAGCGGGAGTTACAATGAGCAGTTCTTC. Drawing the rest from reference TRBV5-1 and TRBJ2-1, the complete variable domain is KAGVTQTPRYLIKTRGQQVTLSCSPISGHRSVSWYQQTPGQGLQFLFEYFSETQRNKGNFPGRFSGRQFSNSRSEMNVSTLELGDSALYLCASSISGSYNEQFFGPGTRLTVL.